This passage covers 27 T cell receptor beta chains from one sample sequenced in a study of shared clonotypes between healthy human individuals. The method was immunoSEQ multiplex PCR; TCRdb's version includes in-frame clones alone and lacks a portion of them. The sample records millions of clones, around 94% being singletons. Sequences were obtained from naive CD4+ T cells sorted from blood. Noted subset: CD45RA+ positively selected. The receptors shown here come from a man aged 18 to 35 in good health.

This clone was observed a single time. This rearrangement joins TRBV9 to TRBJ2-5, with 8 bases lining up with TRBD2. Near its end, the DNA agrees better with TRBJ2-7, so the J call may be wrong. This CDR3 contains 15 residues. Germline assignment: CDR1 SGDLS and CDR2 YYNGEE. This chain's CDR3 is CASSPFGLATYEQYF. Here the CDR3 DNA reads TGTGCCAGCAGCCCCTTTGGACTAGCAACCTACGAGCAGTACTTC.

This clone was recorded only once. V usage is TRBV5-1 and J usage is TRBJ2-1; 7 bases agree with TRBD2. CDR3 length: 16 residues. Germline values: CDR1 SGHRS, CDR2 YFSETQ. The V gene end was trimmed by 7 bases and the J gene end by 7 bases; junction bases not matched to a gene: 17. CDR3 DNA sequence: TGCGCCAGCGCCGGCTCTAGCGGCCCACGGGGTAATGAGCAGTTCTTC. Translating it yields CASAGSSGPRGNEQFF.

The chain uses TRBV10-3 and TRBJ2-1; 7 positions agree with TRBD2. CDR1 is ENHRY and CDR2 is SYGVKD in the germline V gene. Trimming at V came to 6 bases and at J to 7 bases, leaving 6 bases not matched to a gene. This CDR3 spans 13 amino acids. CDR3 sequence: CAISLGGGNEQFF. The CDR3 region has the DNA TGTGCCATCAGCCTGGGGGGAGGGAATGAGCAGTTCTTC.

As for this clone: This specimen includes other DNA sequences encoding the same CDR3. The CDR3 loop reads CSVEARLTDTQYF. The CDR3 nucleotides read TGCAGCGTTGAAGCCAGATTAACAGATACGCAGTATTTT. The V call is TRBV29-1, the J call TRBJ2-3; the D is unclear. The CDR3 contains 13 residues. Germline-derived CDR1 and CDR2 are SQVTM and ANQGSEA. The V end was cut by 1 base, the J end by 3 bases, with 8 bases between.

J is TRBJ1-2 and V is TRBV4-3; perhaps TRBD1 as D (5 bases). V was trimmed by 0 bases and J by 6 bases, leaving 8 bases between them. The CDR3 spans 13 residues. The germline CDR1 and CDR2 sequences are LGHNA and YSLEER. The CDR3 DNA reads as TGCGCCAGCAGCCAAGAGGAGGGGAATGGCTACACCTTC. Translation: CASSQEEGNGYTF.

In its sample, this clone was seen a few times. The chain links TRBV7-8 to TRBJ2-1; possibly TRBD2 for D (5 bases). V was cut by 7 bases and J by 7 bases, with 14 bases left in between. Germline CDR1 SGHVS, CDR2 FQNEAQ. This CDR3 region has 13 residues. DNA for the CDR3: TGTGCCAGCACTAGGGAGTACAAAAATGAGCAGTTCTTC. Encoded protein: CASTREYKNEQFF.

This chain links TRBV5-6 with TRBJ1-2; D uncertain. CDR1 is SGHDT, CDR2 YYEEEE, per germline. The CDR3 runs to 13 residues. V lost 0 bases and J lost 4, with 7 bases in between. The CDR3 DNA sequence: TGTGCCAGCAGCTTGGGGGAGCGCTATGGCTACACCTTC. Translated, it gives CASSLGERYGYTF.

The genes are TRBV1 and TRBJ2-3; no DNA check was done on the table's D call, TRBD2. TRBV1 has pseudogene status. CDR3 length: 18 residues. The CDR3 DNA is TGCACCAGCAGCCAAGATCTGGGGCGGGAGCCCTACCCCTATACGCAGTATTTT. It is translated as CTSSQDLGREPYPYTQYF.

The chain recombines TRBV29-1 with TRBJ1-1; no definite D call. Germline lookup yields CDR1 SQVTM and CDR2 ANQGSEA. Trimming took 4 bases from V and 5 from J, leaving 11 bases between them. This CDR3 region has 12 residues. The CDR3 loop is CSVAPGGTEAFF. DNA of the CDR3: TGCAGCGTTGCACCAGGTGGGACTGAAGCTTTCTTT.

The V call is TRBV6-5, the J call TRBJ2-5; no clear D gene. The V gene lost 5 bases and the J gene lost 10 bases, with 11 bases spanning the gap. The CDR3 is 11 residues long. Germline V gene lookup returns CDR1 MNHEY and CDR2 SVGAGI. The CDR3 region is CASSTPVIQYF. Written as DNA, the CDR3 is TGTGCCAGCAGTACTCCGGTTATCCAGTACTTC.

The chain couples TRBV19 to TRBJ2-6; 12 bases fit TRBD2. The CDR3 contains 20 residues. Germline CDR1 and CDR2: LNHDA and SQIVND (reference sequence). With 4 bases clipped from V and 1 base from J, the junction kept 11 bases outside the gene matches. The CDR3 protein is CASSRGLAGGRGSGANVLTF. CDR3 coding DNA: TGTGCCAGTAGTAGAGGGCTAGCGGGAGGGCGGGGGTCTGGGGCCAACGTCCTGACTTTC.

This chain links TRBV15 with TRBJ2-7; a possible D gene is TRBD1 (5 bases). Per germline, CDR1 LNHNV and CDR2 YYDKDF (reference sequence). CDR3 length equals 14 residues. V lost 4 bases, J lost 4 bases, and 14 bases lay in between. The CDR3, as DNA: TGTGCCACCAGCACCCTGGGCAGGGTATACGAGCAGTACTTC. Its translation is CATSTLGRVYEQYF.

As regards this clone: Other nucleotide sequences in the sample specify the same CDR3. V gene TRBV29-1 combines with J gene TRBJ2-1; unclear D gene. Germline V gives CDR1 SQVTM, CDR2 ANQGSEA. The CDR3 has 10 amino acids. V lost 4 bases and J lost 5, with 3 bases in between. The CDR3 spells CSVGNNEQFF. Written as DNA, the CDR3 is TGCAGCGTTGGTAACAATGAGCAGTTCTTC.

V and J are TRBV10-2 and TRBJ2-1; possible D gene TRBD2, 6 bases. Germline V gene data show CDR1 as WSHSY and CDR2 as SAAADI. The CDR3 extends over 15 amino acids. The V gene lost 5 bases and the J gene lost 0 bases, with 11 bases spanning the gap. The CDR3 region has the DNA TGCGCCAGCAGTCGACCTAGCGCCTCCTACAATGAGCAGTTCTTC. Protein: CASSRPSASYNEQFF.

This clone was counted once. This same CDR3 is encoded by further DNA sequences in the sample. The rearrangement uses TRBV10-3 and TRBJ1-5; no firm D call. The CDR3 runs 15 residues. Germline V lookup: CDR1 ENHRY, CDR2 SYGVKD. Trimming cost V 0 bases and J 4 bases, with 10 bases left between them. Written as DNA, the CDR3 is TGTGCCATCAGTGAGTCCGGTGGGGAGAATCAGCCCCAGCATTTT. This translates into CAISESGGENQPQHF.

The V and J genes are TRBV5-4 and TRBJ2-5, with 11 bases aligning to TRBD2. CDR1 is SGHNT and CDR2 is YYREEE in the germline V gene (reference sequence). The J segment lost 4 bases and the V segment lost 4 bases, leaving 9 bases of the junction unmatched. The CDR3 is 16 amino acids. Here the CDR3 reads CASSPSGGWVGETQYF. CDR3 bases: TGTGCCAGCAGCCCTAGCGGGGGGTGGGTTGGAGAGACCCAGTACTTC.

The chain has TRBV7-2 and TRBJ2-6; D is uncertain. Trimming removed 0 bases at V and 4 bases at J, with 10 bases between. This CDR3 is built from 16 residues. Germline assignment: CDR1 SGHTA and CDR2 FQGNSA. Written as DNA, the CDR3 is TGTGCCAGCAGCTTAGCGGGGTCATCCGGGGCCAACGTCCTGACTTTC. Protein sequence: CASSLAGSSGANVLTF.

The genes are TRBV19 and TRBJ1-2; possible D gene TRBD1, 6 bases. Per germline, CDR1 LNHDA and CDR2 SQIVND (reference sequence). This CDR3 comprises 16 residues. V was cut by 5 bases and J by 7 bases, with 23 bases left in between. The CDR3 loop reads CASSPQVTGGAFGYTF. CDR3 sequence (DNA): TGTGCCAGTAGTCCACAGGTGACGGGGGGCGCATTTGGCTACACCTTC. The full variable domain, completed using reference TRBV19 and TRBJ1-2, is DGGITQSPKYLFRKEGQNVTLSCEQNLNHDAMYWYRQDPGQGLRLIYYSQIVNDFQKGDIAEGYSVSREKKESFPLTVTSAQKNPTAFYLCASSPQVTGGAFGYTFGSGTRLTVV.

The chain couples TRBV2 to TRBJ1-1; D perhaps matches TRBD1 (6 bases). Germline V gene data show CDR1 as SNHLY and CDR2 as FYNNEI. Trimming took 5 bases from V and 0 from J, leaving 19 bases between them. The CDR3 sequence is 17 residues long. The CDR3 here is CASSPGQSATLNTEAFF. Written as DNA, the CDR3 is TGTGCCAGCAGTCCAGGACAGTCGGCTACTTTGAACACTGAAGCTTTCTTT.

Notes on this clone: Other DNA sequences in the sample encode the same CDR3. The genes are TRBV20-1 and TRBJ2-7; D is possibly TRBD2 (5 bases). Germline loops: CDR1 DFQATT, CDR2 SNEGSKA (reference sequence). The CDR3 spans 11 residues. V lost 2 bases and J 4 bases, leaving 6 bases between the germline ends. The CDR3 here is CSARLAYEQYF. For the CDR3, the DNA is TGCAGTGCTAGACTAGCTTACGAGCAGTACTTC.

CDR3 sequence (DNA): TGTGCCAGCAGATCAGGGACAGGAATGTACGAGCAGTACTTC. Its protein is CASRSGTGMYEQYF. The V call is TRBV11-2, the J call TRBJ2-7, with 8 bases matching TRBD1. CDR1 and CDR2 from the germline V gene are SGHAT and FQNNGV. This CDR3 has 14 residues. V shed 6 bases, J shed 4 bases, and the junction held 8 bases outside the gene matches.

The CDR3 DNA is TGTGCCAGCAGCGTAGACCCCCTGGGGCCCCAGCATTTT. Translating it yields CASSVDPLGPQHF. The gene calls are TRBV9 and TRBJ1-5; D not resolved. The V gene's germline CDR1 is SGDLS and CDR2 YYNGEE. V was shortened by 0 bases and J by 9 bases, with 10 bases between the two germline ends. The CDR3 length is 13 residues.

The rearrangement uses TRBV7-9 and TRBJ2-5; 9 positions agree with TRBD1. Germline values: CDR1 SEHNR, CDR2 FQNEAQ (reference sequence). V gave up 11 bases and J gave up 2 bases; unmatched junction bases: 9. This CDR3 comprises 14 residues. The CDR3 here is CAGQTGGLQETQYF. The CDR3 nucleotides are TGTGCCGGCCAGACAGGGGGTCTTCAAGAGACCCAGTACTTC.

CDR3 region: CASSIGNIQYF. In nucleotides, the CDR3 is TGCGCCAGCAGCATCGGAAACATTCAGTACTTC. This chain joins TRBV5-1 and TRBJ2-4, with no clear D. Per germline, CDR1 SGHRS and CDR2 YFSETQ. V was pared by 4 bases and J by 6 bases, with 5 bases between. This CDR3 comprises 11 residues.

The rearrangement links TRBV7-2 to TRBJ1-6; perhaps TRBD1 as D (6 bases). The CDR3 runs to 19 residues. The germline gives CDR1 SGHTA, CDR2 FQGNSA. The V end was cut by 2 bases, the J end by 0 bases, with 17 bases between. The CDR3 sequence: CASSLFGQGSFSYNSPLHF. For the CDR3, the DNA is TGTGCCAGCAGCTTATTCGGGCAGGGGTCGTTCTCCTATAATTCACCCCTCCACTTT.

This chain connects TRBV11-1 to TRBJ2-2; the match to TRBD2 covers 8 bases. The CDR3 covers 15 residues. With V trimmed by 2 bases and J by 6 bases, 5 bases remained unmatched. Germline CDR1 reads SGHAT; CDR2 reads FQDESV (reference sequence). The CDR3 sequence: CASSLLRTSPGELFF. The CDR3 coding sequence is TGTGCCAGCAGCTTACTAAGGACTAGCCCCGGGGAGCTGTTTTTT.

This clone was counted a single time. The V and J genes are TRBV5-4 and TRBJ2-2; D not resolved. The ends were cut back, 2 bases at V and 0 bases at J, with 11 bases in the middle. Germline V CDR1 and CDR2: SGHNT, YYREEE (reference sequence). The CDR3 consists of 16 residues. The CDR3 loop reads CASSLGASANTGELFF. The DNA of the CDR3 is TGTGCCAGCAGCTTAGGTGCCAGCGCGAACACCGGGGAGCTGTTTTTT.